Listed below are T cell receptor beta chains from one sample, sequenced in a study of cytomegalovirus exposure and HLA in healthy donors. TCRdb's copy holds only in-frame clones and misses some; the assay was immunoSEQ multiplex PCR. This sample yields 130,000 to 150,000 clones, of which around 80% are seen a single time; approximately 2.3% belongs to the top ten. Input material: PBMCs. All receptors come from a young man in good health and CMV-seronegative. The CDR3 runs from the conserved cysteine through the conserved F or W. The D gene is left open where the match is weak. Some rows mark clone size as missing; the rest say once, few, many or name a class of expanded clone.

abundance: .
d_gene: .
j_gene: TRBJ1-3
v_gene: TRBV2
CDR3aa: CASRMRGTSGNTIYF
CDR3nt: TGTGCCAGCAGGATGCGGGGGACCTCTGGAAACACCATATATTTT

abundance: .
d_gene: .
j_gene: TRBJ1-4
v_gene: TRBV9
CDR3aa: CASSVGTSNEKLFF
CDR3nt: TGTGCCAGCAGCGTAGGGACATCTAATGAAAAACTGTTTTTT

abundance: .
d_gene: .
j_gene: TRBJ2-7
v_gene: TRBV7-2
CDR3aa: CASSLAGGTGAGEQYF
CDR3nt: TGTGCCAGCAGCTTAGCGGGGGGGACGGGGGCAGGGGAGCAGTACTTC

abundance: .
d_gene: TRBD1
j_gene: TRBJ1-2
v_gene: TRBV4-1
CDR3aa: CASSQESGQYGYTF
CDR3nt: TGCGCCAGCAGCCAAGAATCGGGACAGTACGGCTACACCTTC

abundance: .
d_gene: .
j_gene: TRBJ1-5
v_gene: TRBV4-1
CDR3aa: CASSARQYSNQPQHF
CDR3nt: TGCGCCAGCAGCGCTAGACAGTATAGCAATCAGCCCCAGCATTTT

abundance: .
d_gene: .
j_gene: TRBJ2-5
v_gene: TRBV1
CDR3aa: CTSSRESSGNLETQYF
CDR3nt: TGCACCAGCTCACGTGAGTCTAGCGGGAATCTCGAGACCCAGTACTTC

abundance: once
d_gene: TRBD1
j_gene: TRBJ1-5
v_gene: TRBV6-1
CDR3aa: CATVLDRGRNQPQHF
CDR3nt: TGTGCCACCGTCCTTGACAGGGGGCGTAATCAGCCCCAGCATTTT

abundance: .
d_gene: TRBD1
j_gene: TRBJ1-2
v_gene: TRBV18
CDR3aa: CASSQGQGAFPYGYTF
CDR3nt: TGTGCCAGCTCACAAGGACAGGGGGCGTTCCCCTATGGCTACACCTTC

abundance: .
d_gene: .
j_gene: TRBJ2-5
v_gene: TRBV4-1
CDR3aa: CASSLSDRQETQYF
CDR3nt: TGCGCCAGCAGCCTTTCGGACAGACAAGAGACCCAGTACTTC

abundance: few
d_gene: TRBD2
j_gene: TRBJ2-5
v_gene: TRBV5-1
CDR3aa: CASSSGTSEETQYF
CDR3nt: TGCGCCAGCAGCTCTGGGACTAGCGAAGAGACCCAGTACTTC

abundance: once
d_gene: .
j_gene: TRBJ2-1
v_gene: TRBV7-9
CDR3aa: CASSLGLSYNEQFF
CDR3nt: TGTGCCAGCAGCTTAGGGCTCTCCTACAATGAGCAGTTCTTC

abundance: .
d_gene: TRBD1
j_gene: TRBJ2-2
v_gene: TRBV4-1
CDR3aa: CASSQKSDRVIGGELFF
CDR3nt: TGCGCCAGCAGCCAAAAAAGTGACAGGGTGATAGGCGGGGAGCTGTTTTTT

abundance: .
d_gene: .
j_gene: TRBJ2-7
v_gene: TRBV27
CDR3aa: CASSFQRTAFYEQYF
CDR3nt: TGTGCCAGCAGTTTTCAAAGGACAGCCTTCTACGAGCAGTACTTC

abundance: once
d_gene: TRBD1
j_gene: TRBJ2-4
v_gene: TRBV28
CDR3aa: CASSRGQVPNIQYF
CDR3nt: TGTGCCAGCAGTAGGGGACAGGTACCAAACATTCAGTACTTC

abundance: .
d_gene: TRBD2
j_gene: TRBJ2-2
v_gene: TRBV28
CDR3aa: CASSLGSLLAAGTGELFF
CDR3nt: TGTGCCAGCAGTTTAGGGTCCTTACTAGCGGCGGGAACCGGGGAGCTGTTTTTT

abundance: once
d_gene: .
j_gene: TRBJ2-5
v_gene: TRBV10-2
CDR3aa: CASSDPFGNSGTGQETQYF
CDR3nt: TGCGCCAGCAGTGACCCATTCGGGAACTCGGGGACTGGACAAGAGACCCAGTACTTC

abundance: few
d_gene: TRBD1
j_gene: TRBJ2-6
v_gene: TRBV5-1
CDR3aa: CASSPYRGSGANVLTF
CDR3nt: TGCGCCAGCAGCCCCTACAGGGGCTCTGGGGCCAACGTCCTGACTTTC

abundance: .
d_gene: TRBD1
j_gene: TRBJ2-7
v_gene: TRBV2
CDR3aa: CASSRDRVSYEQYF
CDR3nt: TGTGCCAGCAGCCGGGACAGGGTCTCCTACGAGCAGTACTTC

abundance: .
d_gene: TRBD2
j_gene: TRBJ2-5
v_gene: TRBV5-1
CDR3aa: CASRIGSGSQETQYF
CDR3nt: TGCGCCAGCAGGATAGGTAGCGGGTCGCAAGAGACCCAGTACTTC

abundance: .
d_gene: .
j_gene: TRBJ2-1
v_gene: TRBV4-2
CDR3aa: CASSPVWAANDEQFF
CDR3nt: TGTGCCAGCAGCCCCGTTTGGGCAGCTAACGATGAGCAGTTCTTC

abundance: once
d_gene: TRBD1
j_gene: TRBJ2-1
v_gene: TRBV4-1
CDR3aa: CASRRTGDNEQFF
CDR3nt: TGCGCCAGCAGGAGGACAGGGGACAATGAGCAGTTCTTC

abundance: .
d_gene: TRBD2
j_gene: TRBJ2-3
v_gene: TRBV4-2
CDR3aa: CASSQDLALRGYWGTDTQYF
CDR3nt: TGTGCCAGCAGCCAAGATCTCGCCCTGCGGGGGTATTGGGGCACAGATACGCAGTATTTT

abundance: .
d_gene: .
j_gene: TRBJ1-4
v_gene: TRBV5-6
CDR3aa: CASSDRLNEKLFF
CDR3nt: TGTGCCAGCTCGGACAGACTTAATGAAAAACTGTTTTTT

abundance: .
d_gene: .
j_gene: TRBJ2-7
v_gene: TRBV11-3
CDR3aa: CASSLSGRGAYEQYF
CDR3nt: TGTGCCAGCAGCTTATCGGGCAGGGGTGCCTACGAGCAGTACTTC

abundance: .
d_gene: TRBD1
j_gene: TRBJ2-5
v_gene: TRBV5-1
CDR3aa: CASSLDRGSLETQYF
CDR3nt: TGCGCCAGCAGCTTGGACAGGGGGTCTTTGGAGACCCAGTACTTC

abundance: .
d_gene: TRBD1
j_gene: TRBJ1-3
v_gene: TRBV28
CDR3aa: CASSAGQGIVGNTIYF
CDR3nt: TGTGCCAGCAGTGCTGGACAGGGAATAGTCGGAAACACCATATATTTT

abundance: .
d_gene: .
j_gene: TRBJ2-3
v_gene: TRBV7-9
CDR3aa: CASSLRGISTDTQYF
CDR3nt: TGTGCCAGCAGCTTAAGGGGAATTAGCACAGATACGCAGTATTTT

abundance: .
d_gene: TRBD2
j_gene: TRBJ2-5
v_gene: TRBV18
CDR3aa: CASSLGTKETQYF
CDR3nt: TGTGCCAGCTCACTCGGGACTAAAGAGACCCAGTACTTC

abundance: .
d_gene: .
j_gene: TRBJ2-1
v_gene: TRBV5-1
CDR3aa: CASSAWLQGSGNEQFF
CDR3nt: TGCGCCAGCAGCGCCTGGTTACAGGGAAGCGGCAATGAGCAGTTCTTC

abundance: .
d_gene: TRBD1
j_gene: TRBJ1-5
v_gene: TRBV15
CDR3aa: CATTQGAQSLKPQNF
CDR3nt: TGTGCCACCACCCAGGGGGCTCAGTCCTTAAAGCCCCAGAATTTT

abundance: .
d_gene: TRBD2
j_gene: TRBJ2-7
v_gene: TRBV28
CDR3aa: CASSSRTSGFYEQYF
CDR3nt: TGTGCCAGCAGTTCCCGGACTAGCGGGTTCTACGAGCAGTACTTC

abundance: .
d_gene: TRBD1
j_gene: TRBJ1-1
v_gene: TRBV4-1
CDR3aa: CASSQAPPGGQRVNTEAFF
CDR3nt: TGCGCCAGCAGCCAAGCCCCCCCAGGGGGCCAAAGAGTGAACACTGAAGCTTTCTTT

abundance: .
d_gene: TRBD2
j_gene: TRBJ2-1
v_gene: TRBV2
CDR3aa: CASEPGTSRYNEQLF
CDR3nt: TGTGCCAGCGAACCCGGGACTAGTCGCTACAATGAGCAGCTCTTC

abundance: .
d_gene: TRBD2
j_gene: TRBJ2-3
v_gene: TRBV6-5
CDR3aa: CASRAGGRTDTQYF
CDR3nt: TGTGCCAGCCGGGCGGGGGGTCGCACAGATACGCAGTATTTT

abundance: .
d_gene: .
j_gene: TRBJ2-1
v_gene: TRBV5-1
CDR3aa: CASSLGTNSYNEQFF
CDR3nt: TGCGCCAGCAGCTTAGGGACAAACTCCTACAATGAGCAGTTCTTC

abundance: .
d_gene: TRBD1
j_gene: TRBJ2-7
v_gene: TRBV5-5
CDR3aa: CASSPPRTGATYEQYF
CDR3nt: TGTGCCAGCAGCCCACCTAGGACAGGGGCTACCTACGAGCAGTACTTC

abundance: .
d_gene: .
j_gene: TRBJ2-4
v_gene: TRBV6-5
CDR3aa: CASSAGGSAKNIQYF
CDR3nt: TGTGCCAGCAGTGCGGGCGGTTCAGCCAAAAACATTCAGTACTTC

abundance: .
d_gene: .
j_gene: TRBJ2-1
v_gene: TRBV7-9
CDR3aa: CASSQDRSSNEQFF
CDR3nt: TGTGCCAGCAGCCAAGACAGGTCTAGCAATGAGCAGTTCTTC

abundance: .
d_gene: TRBD1
j_gene: TRBJ1-2
v_gene: TRBV27
CDR3aa: CASSLIRGTGGYGYTF
CDR3nt: TGTGCCAGCAGTCTAATCCGGGGGACAGGGGGTTATGGCTACACCTTC

abundance: .
d_gene: .
j_gene: TRBJ2-3
v_gene: TRBV25-1
CDR3aa: CASSDLATQGTDTQYF
CDR3nt: TGTGCCAGCAGTGATCTAGCGACGCAAGGCACAGATACGCAGTATTTT

abundance: .
d_gene: TRBD1
j_gene: TRBJ2-7
v_gene: TRBV6-5
CDR3aa: CASRSLRDRAYEQYF
CDR3nt: TGTGCCAGCAGATCCCTCCGGGACAGAGCCTACGAGCAGTACTTC

abundance: .
d_gene: .
j_gene: TRBJ1-1
v_gene: TRBV5-4
CDR3aa: CASSLPGTRRKNTEAFF
CDR3nt: TGTGCCAGCAGCTTACCCGGGACAAGGAGGAAGAACACTGAAGCTTTCTTT

abundance: .
d_gene: TRBD1
j_gene: TRBJ2-7
v_gene: TRBV15
CDR3aa: CATSSPGQGIDEQYF
CDR3nt: TGTGCCACCAGCAGCCCGGGACAGGGGATCGACGAGCAGTACTTC

abundance: .
d_gene: TRBD1
j_gene: TRBJ1-1
v_gene: TRBV2
CDR3aa: CASMGAGQGSRAFF
CDR3nt: TGTGCCAGCATGGGGGCGGGACAGGGCTCCAGAGCTTTCTTT

abundance: .
d_gene: .
j_gene: TRBJ1-1
v_gene: TRBV28
CDR3aa: CASAEVKEAFF
CDR3nt: TGTGCCAGCGCGGAGGTGAAGGAAGCTTTCTTT